The 23 T cell receptor beta chains given below trace back to one sample, sequenced in a study of control samples from healthy donors and cancer patients. TCRdb's copy holds only in-frame clones and misses some; the assay was immunoSEQ multiplex PCR. The data contain about 86,000 clones, 85% to 95% of them singletons. What was sequenced was blood. These receptors all come from a woman aged 25 to 39 in good health.

This chain connects TRBV3-1 (or the pseudogene TRBV3-2) to TRBJ1-6, with D unresolved. V shed 0 bases and J shed 8 bases, with 8 bases lying between them. CDR3 length equals 14 residues. Germline CDR1 is LGHDT and CDR2 is YNNKEL (reference sequence). CDR3 protein: CASSQDLGYSPLHF. CDR3 nucleotide sequence: TGTGCCAGCAGCCAAGATCTGGGGTATTCACCCCTCCACTTT.

The chain carries TRBV5-1 and TRBJ2-4; 10 bases are shared with TRBD1. The germline V gene has CDR1 SGHRS and CDR2 YFSETQ. There are 15 residues in the CDR3. After removal of 1 base from V and 8 bases from J, the junction contained 6 bases not matched to a gene. CDR3 in amino acids: CASSLSTGGMDIQYF. The CDR3 coding sequence is TGCGCCAGCAGCTTGTCGACAGGGGGCATGGACATTCAGTACTTC.

This clone was observed a single time. The gene calls are TRBV19 and TRBJ2-2; TRBD1 agrees at 7 bases. V shed 6 bases and J 6 bases; nucleotides not matched to a gene: 7. Per germline, CDR1 LNHDA and CDR2 SQIVND (reference sequence). The CDR3 is made up of 14 amino acids. The CDR3 sequence is CASSRQGESGELFF. CDR3 sequence (DNA): TGTGCCAGTAGCAGGCAGGGGGAATCCGGGGAGCTGTTTTTT.

This chain connects TRBV3-1 (or the pseudogene TRBV3-2) to TRBJ2-7; D not resolved. Trimming shortened V by 3 bases and J by 0 bases, and 3 bases separated the two germline ends. This CDR3 region has 12 residues. Per the germline V gene, CDR1 is LGHDT and CDR2 is YNNKEL (reference sequence). The CDR3 nucleotides read TGTGCCAGCAGCCACCTCTCCTACGAGCAGTACTTC. As protein: CASSHLSYEQYF.

The V and J genes are TRBV2 and TRBJ2-1; D is unresolved. Germline values: CDR1 SNHLY, CDR2 FYNNEI. CDR3 size: 12 residues. V gave up 3 bases and J gave up 7 bases, with 7 bases separating them. CDR3 DNA: TGTGCCAGCAGTGACGGCAAAAATGAGCAGTTCTTC. Amino acid sequence: CASSDGKNEQFF.

This clone was detected once. The chain joins TRBV28 to TRBJ1-1, with unresolved D. V dropped 6 bases and J dropped 1 base, with 21 bases sitting between them. In germline, CDR1 is MDHEN, CDR2 SYDVKM. CDR3 length: 17 residues. The CDR3: CASSAGRSLRGNTEAFF. The DNA of the CDR3 is TGTGCCAGCAGCGCGGGGAGATCCCTGCGGGGGAACACTGAAGCTTTCTTT. Combining the CDR3 with reference TRBV28 and TRBJ1-1 gives the whole variable domain DVKVTQSSRYLVKRTGEKVFLECVQDMDHENMFWYRQDPGLGLRLIYFSYDVKMKEKGDIPEGYSVSREKKERFSLILESASTNQTSMYLCASSAGRSLRGNTEAFFGQGTRLTVV.

This chain connects TRBV28 to TRBJ2-7; D tentatively fits TRBD1 or TRBD2 (5 bases each). V lost 5 bases and J lost 5, with 16 bases in between. CDR1 and CDR2 from the germline V gene are MDHEN and SYDVKM. CDR3 length: 14 amino acids. This chain's CDR3 is CASSPEGPLDEQYF. DNA of the CDR3: TGTGCCAGCAGTCCCGAGGGACCCCTCGACGAGCAGTACTTC.

The sample holds a few counts of this clone. Other nucleotide sequences in the sample specify the same CDR3. The chain links TRBV24-1 to TRBJ2-1; 9 nucleotides line up with TRBD2. V lost 3 bases, J lost 0 bases, and 5 bases stayed unmatched. CDR1 is KGHDR and CDR2 is SFDVKD in the germline V gene. CDR3 length equals 17 residues. The CDR3 region is CATSDPKTSGSYNEQFF. CDR3 DNA: TGTGCCACCAGTGATCCAAAGACTAGCGGCTCCTACAATGAGCAGTTCTTC.

CDR3 DNA sequence: TGTGCCAGCAGGCTCGGGAACCTGGGGAAACTGTTTTTT. Encoded protein: CASRLGNLGKLFF. The chain uses TRBV6-5 and TRBJ1-4, with D hard to call. The CDR3 extends over 13 amino acids. Trimming removed 6 bases at V and 11 bases at J, with 16 bases between. Germline V lookup: CDR1 MNHEY, CDR2 SVGAGI.

The chain is built from TRBV2 and TRBJ2-5, with 7 bases lining up with TRBD1. Germline V gives CDR1 SNHLY, CDR2 FYNNEI. J lost 5 bases, V lost 7 bases, and 16 bases had no gene match. This CDR3 spans 16 amino acids. The CDR3 reads CASKRGQAGIGETQYF. The CDR3 DNA is TGTGCCAGCAAACGAGGACAGGCTGGCATAGGTGAGACCCAGTACTTC.

This chain links TRBV10-3 with TRBJ1-6, with D perhaps TRBD1 (5 bases). V was cut by 2 bases and J by 2 bases, with 7 bases left in between. The CDR3 is 15 amino acids. Per germline, CDR1 ENHRY and CDR2 SYGVKD. DNA for the CDR3: TGTGCCATCAGTGAGAGGGGCACCTATAATTCACCCCTCCACTTT. As protein: CAISERGTYNSPLHF.

The chain combines TRBV6-5 with TRBJ2-7; tentatively, D is TRBD2 (6 bases). V was clipped by 5 bases and J by 0 bases, with 11 bases between them. Per germline, CDR1 MNHEY and CDR2 SVGAGI. The CDR3 extends over 14 amino acids. The CDR3 nucleotides read TGTGCCAGCAGTAAACGGGGGAGCTCCTACGAGCAGTACTTC. Protein product: CASSKRGSSYEQYF.

The table lists this clone with a count of one. V gene TRBV19 combines with J gene TRBJ1-2; D remains unclear. Trimming removed 5 bases at V and 4 bases at J, with 8 bases between. The germline CDR1 and CDR2 sequences are LNHDA and SQIVND (reference sequence). This CDR3 spans 12 amino acids. The CDR3 nucleotides read TGTGCCAGTAGTTCTACTAGCTATGGCTACACCTTC. The encoded protein is CASSSTSYGYTF.

On this clone: A junction end diverges from the germline sequence, so it may reflect a read error. V usage is TRBV7-7 and J usage is TRBJ2-1, with 11 bases that match TRBD2. Germline values: CDR1 SSHAT, CDR2 FNYEAQ (reference sequence). The length of the CDR3 is 15 residues. Here the CDR3 DNA reads TGTGCTAGCAGCGCTGGGACTAGCGGATACAATGAGCAGTTCTTC. This gives the protein CASSAGTSGYNEQFF.

V usage is TRBV7-9 and J usage is TRBJ2-5, with TRBD1 matching 7 bases. Germline CDR1 and CDR2: SEHNR and FQNEAQ (reference sequence). The ends lost 2 bases at V and 5 bases at J; junction bases unmatched: 2. The CDR3 runs to 13 residues. The CDR3 reads CASSLRGRETQYF. The CDR3 nucleotides read TGTGCCAGCAGCTTAAGGGGGCGGGAGACCCAGTACTTC. The full variable domain, in which reference TRBV7-9 and TRBJ2-5 provide the parts outside the CDR3, is DTGVSQNPRHKITKRGQNVTFRCDPISEHNRLYWYRQTLGQGPEFLTYFQNEAQLEKSRLLSDRFSAERPKGSFSTLEIQRTEQGDSAMYLCASSLRGRETQYFGPGTRLLVL.

This chain uses TRBV2 with TRBJ1-1; a weak D match, TRBD1 (6 bases). V gave up 7 bases and J gave up 6 bases, with 9 bases separating them. Germline CDR1 and CDR2: SNHLY and FYNNEI. The CDR3 runs 11 residues. The CDR3: CASMRTAEAFF. The CDR3 nucleotides are TGTGCCAGCATGAGGACAGCTGAAGCTTTCTTT.

The chain combines TRBV19 with TRBJ1-6; tentative D call: TRBD1 (5 bases). Germline CDR1 is LNHDA and CDR2 is SQIVND (reference sequence). This CDR3 has 15 amino acids. Trimming stripped 9 bases from V and 0 bases from J, with 12 bases between. CDR3 sequence: CASWDGSSYNSPLHF. The CDR3 bases are TGTGCCAGCTGGGACGGGAGCTCCTATAATTCACCCCTCCACTTT.

This sequence joins TRBV3-1 (or the pseudogene TRBV3-2) and TRBJ2-7; 9 nucleotides line up with TRBD2. J was trimmed by 4 bases and V by 1 base; bases with no gene match: 8. The germline gives CDR1 LGHDT, CDR2 YNNKEL (reference sequence). The CDR3 totals 16 residues. CDR3 protein: CASSQVLREGIYEQYF. DNA of the CDR3: TGTGCCAGCAGCCAAGTTTTGCGGGAGGGAATATACGAGCAGTACTTC.

The chain links TRBV6-1 to TRBJ1-1, with 10 bases aligning to TRBD1. CDR1 MNHNS and CDR2 SASEGT come from the germline V gene. With V trimmed by 3 bases and J by 9 bases, 7 bases remained unmatched. This CDR3 region has 14 residues. CDR3 in amino acids: CASSDPGQGIKAFF. The CDR3 DNA follows: TGTGCCAGCAGTGATCCGGGACAGGGGATCAAAGCTTTCTTT.

This chain joins TRBV7-3 and TRBJ1-1; no definite D call. The CDR3 length is 13 residues. The germline V and J ends were trimmed by 3 bases and 0 bases, with 5 bases remaining between them. The V gene's germline CDR1 is SGHTA and CDR2 FQGTGA. The CDR3 here is CASSLEVNTEAFF. The CDR3 coding sequence is TGTGCCAGCAGCTTGGAGGTGAACACTGAAGCTTTCTTT. The variable domain in full, completed from reference TRBV7-3 and TRBJ1-1, reads GAGVSQTPSNKVTEKGKYVELRCDPISGHTALYWYRQSLGQGPEFLIYFQGTGAADDSGLPNDRFFAVRPEGSVSTLKIQRTERGDSAVYLCASSLEVNTEAFFGQGTRLTVV.

CDR3 region: CASSVTASQETQYF. CDR3 sequence (DNA): TGTGCCAGCAGTGTGACAGCGAGCCAAGAGACCCAGTACTTC. The chain joins TRBV25-1 to TRBJ2-5, with a tentative D call TRBD1 (5 bases). Trimming left V 4 bases short and J 1 base short, with 10 bases between. This CDR3 contains 14 residues. Germline CDR1 is MGHDK and CDR2 is SYGVNS.

The rearrangement uses TRBV4-2 and TRBJ1-1; D not resolved. Germline V CDR1 and CDR2: LGHNA, YNFKEQ. The CDR3 is 15 residues long. V lost 1 base to trimming and J lost 1 base, with 10 bases between them. The chain's CDR3 is CASSQVAGGNTEAFF. The DNA of the CDR3 is TGTGCCAGCAGCCAAGTGGCAGGAGGGAACACTGAAGCTTTCTTT.

V is TRBV20-1 and J is TRBJ2-5; 11 positions match TRBD2. The CDR3 runs 17 residues. Germline V gene data show CDR1 as DFQATT and CDR2 as SNEGSKA (reference sequence). Trimming at V came to 3 bases and at J to 0 bases, leaving 9 bases not matched to a gene. The CDR3 sequence: CSASLLAGGVYQETQYF. The CDR3 bases are TGCAGTGCTAGTTTGCTAGCGGGGGGTGTTTACCAAGAGACCCAGTACTTC.